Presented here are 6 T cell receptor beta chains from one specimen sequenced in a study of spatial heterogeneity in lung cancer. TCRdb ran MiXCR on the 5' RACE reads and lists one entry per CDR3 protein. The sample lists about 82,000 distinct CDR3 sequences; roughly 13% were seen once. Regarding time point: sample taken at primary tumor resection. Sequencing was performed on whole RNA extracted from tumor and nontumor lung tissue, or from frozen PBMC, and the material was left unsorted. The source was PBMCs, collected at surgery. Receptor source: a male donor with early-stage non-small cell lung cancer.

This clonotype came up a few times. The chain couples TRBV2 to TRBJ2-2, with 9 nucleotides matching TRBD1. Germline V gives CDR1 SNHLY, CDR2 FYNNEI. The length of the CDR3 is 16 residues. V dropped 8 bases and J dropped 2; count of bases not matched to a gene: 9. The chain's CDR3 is CASCLDRGTNTGELFF. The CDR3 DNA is TGTGCCAGCTGTCTTGACAGGGGGACCAACACCGGGGAGCTGTTTTTT.

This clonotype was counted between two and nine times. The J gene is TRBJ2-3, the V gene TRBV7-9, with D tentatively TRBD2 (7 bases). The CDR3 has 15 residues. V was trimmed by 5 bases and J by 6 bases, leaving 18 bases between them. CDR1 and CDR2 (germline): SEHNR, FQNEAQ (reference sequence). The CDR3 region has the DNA TGTGCCAGCAGCCGGGGGGCGGGAGAACCCGATACGCAGTATTTT. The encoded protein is CASSRGAGEPDTQYF.

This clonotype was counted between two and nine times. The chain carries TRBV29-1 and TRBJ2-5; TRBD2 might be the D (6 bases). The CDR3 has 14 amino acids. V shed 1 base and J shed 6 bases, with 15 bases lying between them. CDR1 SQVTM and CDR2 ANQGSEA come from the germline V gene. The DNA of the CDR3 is TGCAGCGTTGAAGGGGGAGGCGTCGGAAAGACCCAGTACTTC. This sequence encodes CSVEGGGVGKTQYF.

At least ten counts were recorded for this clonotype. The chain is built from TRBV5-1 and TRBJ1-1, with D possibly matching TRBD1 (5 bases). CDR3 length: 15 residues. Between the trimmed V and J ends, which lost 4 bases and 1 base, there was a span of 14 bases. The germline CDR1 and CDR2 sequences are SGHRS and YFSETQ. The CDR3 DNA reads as TGCGCCAGCAGCGGTGGCGGGGGGTCGAACACTGAAGCTTTCTTT. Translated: CASSGGGGSNTEAFF.

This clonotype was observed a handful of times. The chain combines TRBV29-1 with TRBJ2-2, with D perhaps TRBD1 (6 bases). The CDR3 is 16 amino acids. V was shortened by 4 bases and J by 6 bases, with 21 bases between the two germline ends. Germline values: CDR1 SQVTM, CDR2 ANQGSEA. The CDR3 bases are TGCAGCGTTGTGGGAACAGGGCCCGTCAGCGCCGGGGAGCTGTTTTTT. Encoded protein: CSVVGTGPVSAGELFF.

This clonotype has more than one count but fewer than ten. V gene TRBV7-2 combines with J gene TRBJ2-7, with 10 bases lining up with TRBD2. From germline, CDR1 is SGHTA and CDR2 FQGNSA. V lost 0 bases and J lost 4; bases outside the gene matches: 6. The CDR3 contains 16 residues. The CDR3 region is CASSLAGTSAAYEQYF. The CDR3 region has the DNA TGTGCCAGCAGCTTAGCCGGGACTAGCGCCGCTTACGAGCAGTACTTC.